This TCR beta chain is from a study of T cell repertoires in cytomegalovirus infection. Germline CDR1 is SGHVS and CDR2 is FNYEAQ. The V gene lost 3 bases and the J gene lost 9 bases, with 18 bases spanning the gap. CDR3 length equals 15 residues. Study results and limitations: Dominant in the ex vivo response were TCR beta clonotypes restricted by HLA-C and specific for CMV.

Many counts were recorded for this clonotype. Its antigen is currently unknown. TCRdb re-derived calls from the reads in MiXCR, one entry per CDR3 protein. The sample lists 250,000 to 300,000 distinct CDR3 sequences; 22% were seen once. The sample here was cultured PBMCs, taken from culture after CMV antigen stimulation. The chain combines TRBV7-6 with TRBJ2-1; D may be TRBD1 (7 bases). The receptor's source is a human donor in good health (CMV status not recorded). Some clones in this sample may be carry-over from other donors' samples. The CDR3 loop is CASSLGLGQGGEQFF. The CDR3 coding sequence is TGTGCCAGCAGCTTGGGGCTAGGGCAGGGGGGTGAGCAGTTCTTC.